This TCR beta chain derives from a study of blood T cell repertoires in COVID-19. Overall study context: Spain, Italy and the United States supplied samples that represented acute and convalescent COVID-19. Nucleic acid was either cDNA or gDNA, and it came from T cells, B-cell-depleted T cells, or PBMCs.

V lost 0 bases and J lost 7, with 10 bases in between. CDR3 length: 15 residues. In germline, CDR1 is LNHNV, CDR2 YYDKDF (reference sequence). As processed by the authors: By means of reference gene primer amplification, nucleated cell counts were estimated. TCRdb keeps only in-frame clones here, not all; method: immunoSEQ multiplex PCR. Clone size and V and J calls were adopted from that table, with D and trimming inferred from the DNA. The sample has 100,000 to 150,000 clones, around 87% seen once; the top ten hold over 3.5%. This receptor was identified in an older woman with acute or convalescent COVID-19. This rearrangement joins TRBV15 to TRBJ1-6; tentatively, D is TRBD1 (5 bases). Sequencing was performed on peripheral blood. The CDR3 DNA follows: TGTGCCACCAGCAGAGATCGGGGGGGAAATTCACCCCTCCACTTT. Its translation: CATSRDRGGNSPLHF.